One sample yielded the 6 T cell receptor beta chains listed below, sequenced in a study of T cell responses to AZD1222 COVID-19 vaccine. Profiled with immunoSEQ multiplex PCR; TCRdb holds only in-frame clones, not every one. The sample has 99,000 or so clones; 88% are singletons. The material was peripheral blood, obtained on day 0 of AZD1222 vaccination. These TCRs come from an adult in good health.

V gene TRBV27 combines with J gene TRBJ1-6; D is unresolved. The CDR3 totals 15 residues. Germline V gives CDR1 MNHEY, CDR2 SMNVEV (reference sequence). The ends were cut back, 3 bases at V and 3 bases at J, with 9 bases in the middle. The CDR3, as DNA: TGTGCCAGCAGTTTGACGGGGAACTATAATTCACCCCTCCACTTT. The encoded protein is CASSLTGNYNSPLHF.

This sequence joins TRBV6-5 and TRBJ1-3; D may be TRBD1 (5 bases). The length of the CDR3 is 12 residues. CDR1 and CDR2 (germline): MNHEY, SVGAGI. Written as DNA, the CDR3 is TGTGCAGTTGGACAAATCGGAAACACCATATATTTT. It specifies CAVGQIGNTIYF.

The chain links TRBV6-1 to TRBJ1-4; 9 nucleotides match TRBD1. The CDR3 covers 14 residues. Germline loops: CDR1 MNHNS, CDR2 SASEGT. J gave up 5 bases and V 5 bases, and 3 bases lay outside the gene matches. This CDR3 reads CASSTGGSNEKLFF. CDR3 coding DNA: TGTGCCAGCAGTACAGGGGGCTCGAATGAAAAACTGTTTTTT.

This rearrangement joins TRBV3-1 (or the pseudogene TRBV3-2) to TRBJ1-4; a possible D gene is TRBD1 (6 bases). The CDR3 sequence is 16 residues long. Germline CDR1 LGHDT, CDR2 YNNKEL (reference sequence). V was cut by 5 bases and J by 5 bases, with 18 bases left in between. DNA for the CDR3: TGTGCCAGCAGCTTTTTGGGCCGGACAGCCAATGAAAAACTGTTTTTT. It encodes CASSFLGRTANEKLFF.

The chain employs TRBV18 and TRBJ1-4; 7 nucleotides line up with TRBD1. This CDR3 has 16 amino acids. Germline V CDR1 and CDR2: KGHSH, LQKENI. J gave up 4 bases and V 3 bases, and 8 bases lay outside the gene matches. CDR3 amino acids: CASSPNLGTVNEKLFF. The CDR3 coding sequence is TGTGCCAGCTCACCGAACCTCGGGACAGTTAATGAAAAACTGTTTTTT.

The chain joins TRBV9 to TRBJ1-2, with D possibly being TRBD1 (5 bases). The germline V and J ends were trimmed by 5 bases and 2 bases, with 10 bases remaining between them. The CDR3 is 13 amino acids. The germline gives CDR1 SGDLS, CDR2 YYNGEE. Here the CDR3 reads CASSAQGNYGYTF. The CDR3 DNA reads TGTGCCAGCAGTGCTCAGGGCAACTATGGCTACACCTTC.